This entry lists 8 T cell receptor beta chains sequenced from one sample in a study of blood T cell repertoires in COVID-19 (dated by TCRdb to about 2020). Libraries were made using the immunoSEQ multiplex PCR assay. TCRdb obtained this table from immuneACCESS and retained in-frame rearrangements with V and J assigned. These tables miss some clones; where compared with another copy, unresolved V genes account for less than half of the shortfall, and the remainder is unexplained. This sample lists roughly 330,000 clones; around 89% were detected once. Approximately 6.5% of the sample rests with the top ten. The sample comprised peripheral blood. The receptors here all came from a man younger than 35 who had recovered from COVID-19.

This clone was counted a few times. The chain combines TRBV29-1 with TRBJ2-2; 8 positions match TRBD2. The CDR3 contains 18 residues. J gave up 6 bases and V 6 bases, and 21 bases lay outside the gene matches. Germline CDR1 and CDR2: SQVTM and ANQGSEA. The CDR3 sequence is CSVSGLSERERNPGELFF. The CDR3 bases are TGCAGCGTCTCAGGCCTATCTGAGCGGGAGAGGAATCCCGGGGAGCTGTTTTTT.

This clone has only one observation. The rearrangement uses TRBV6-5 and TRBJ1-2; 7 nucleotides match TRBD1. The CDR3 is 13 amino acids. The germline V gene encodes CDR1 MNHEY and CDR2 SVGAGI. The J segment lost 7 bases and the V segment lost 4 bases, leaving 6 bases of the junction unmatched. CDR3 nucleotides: TGTGCCAGCAGTTTCAACAGGGGAAGTGGCTACACCTTC. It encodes CASSFNRGSGYTF.

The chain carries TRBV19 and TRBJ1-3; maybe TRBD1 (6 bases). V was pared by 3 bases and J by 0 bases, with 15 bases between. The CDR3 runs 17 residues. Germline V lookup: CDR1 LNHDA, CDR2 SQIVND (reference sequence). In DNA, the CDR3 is TGTGCCAGTAGTATTTCCGGGACACCACTCTCTGGAAACACCATATATTTT. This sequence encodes CASSISGTPLSGNTIYF. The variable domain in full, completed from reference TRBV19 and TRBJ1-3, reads DGGITQSPKYLFRKEGQNVTLSCEQNLNHDAMYWYRQDPGQGLRLIYYSQIVNDFQKGDIAEGYSVSREKKESFPLTVTSAQKNPTAFYLCASSISGTPLSGNTIYFGEGSWLTVV.

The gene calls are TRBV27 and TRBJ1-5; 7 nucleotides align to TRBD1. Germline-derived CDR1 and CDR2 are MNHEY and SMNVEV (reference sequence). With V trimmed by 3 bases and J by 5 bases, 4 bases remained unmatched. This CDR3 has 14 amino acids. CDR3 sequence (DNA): TGTGCCAGCAGTTTTGACAGGGTTGATCAGCCCCAGCATTTT. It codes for CASSFDRVDQPQHF.

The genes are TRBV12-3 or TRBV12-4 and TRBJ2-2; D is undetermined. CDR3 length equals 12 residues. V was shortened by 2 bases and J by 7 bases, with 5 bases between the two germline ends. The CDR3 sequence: CASSLHGGELFF. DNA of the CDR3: TGTGCCAGCAGTTTACACGGCGGGGAGCTGTTTTTT.

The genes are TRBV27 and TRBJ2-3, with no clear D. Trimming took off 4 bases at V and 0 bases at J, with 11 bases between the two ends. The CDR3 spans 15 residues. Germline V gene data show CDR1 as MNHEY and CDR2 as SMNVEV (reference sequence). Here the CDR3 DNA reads TGTGCCAGCAGTTCAGCGTACGGTAGCACAGATACGCAGTATTTT. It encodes CASSSAYGSTDTQYF.

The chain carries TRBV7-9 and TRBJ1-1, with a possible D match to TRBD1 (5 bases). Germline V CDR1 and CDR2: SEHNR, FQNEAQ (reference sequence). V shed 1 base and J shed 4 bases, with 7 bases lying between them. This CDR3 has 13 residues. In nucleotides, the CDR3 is TGTGCCAGCAGCTTAGGACAGAGCACTGAAGCTTTCTTT. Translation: CASSLGQSTEAFF.

CDR3 sequence: CASSYPGLETQYF. CDR3 DNA sequence: TGTGCCAGCAGTTACCCGGGTTTGGAGACCCAGTACTTC. This chain connects TRBV6-5 to TRBJ2-5; D call uncertain. The germline CDR1 and CDR2 sequences are MNHEY and SVGAGI. V lost 2 bases, J lost 5 bases, and 9 bases lay in between. CDR3 length: 13 amino acids.